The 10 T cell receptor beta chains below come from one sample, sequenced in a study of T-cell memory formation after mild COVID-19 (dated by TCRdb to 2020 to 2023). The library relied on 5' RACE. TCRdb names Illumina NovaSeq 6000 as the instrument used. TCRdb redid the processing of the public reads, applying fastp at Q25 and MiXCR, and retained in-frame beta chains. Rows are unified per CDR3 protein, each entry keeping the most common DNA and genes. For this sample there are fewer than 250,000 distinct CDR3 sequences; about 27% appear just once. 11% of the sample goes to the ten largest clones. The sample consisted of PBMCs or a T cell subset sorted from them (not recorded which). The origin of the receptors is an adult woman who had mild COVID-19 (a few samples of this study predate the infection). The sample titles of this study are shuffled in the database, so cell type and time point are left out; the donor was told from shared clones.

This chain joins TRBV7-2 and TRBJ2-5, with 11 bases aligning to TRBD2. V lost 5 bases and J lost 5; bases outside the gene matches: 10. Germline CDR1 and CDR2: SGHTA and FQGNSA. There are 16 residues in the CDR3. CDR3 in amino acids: CASSPTPSGRWETQYF. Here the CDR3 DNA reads TGTGCCAGCAGCCCAACCCCTAGCGGGAGGTGGGAGACCCAGTACTTC.

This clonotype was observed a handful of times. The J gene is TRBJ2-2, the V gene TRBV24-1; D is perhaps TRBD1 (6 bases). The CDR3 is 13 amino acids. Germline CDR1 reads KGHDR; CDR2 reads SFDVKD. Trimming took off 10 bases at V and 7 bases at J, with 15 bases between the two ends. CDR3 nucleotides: TGTGCCACAAATGGACAGACGAACGGGGAGCTGTTTTTT. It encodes CATNGQTNGELFF.

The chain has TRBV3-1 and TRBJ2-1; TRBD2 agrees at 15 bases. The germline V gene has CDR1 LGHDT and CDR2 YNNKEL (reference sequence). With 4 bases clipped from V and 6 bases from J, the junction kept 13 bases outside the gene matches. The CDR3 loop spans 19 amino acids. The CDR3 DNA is TGTGCCAGCAGCCGGCCCTCCGGGACTAGCGGGAGGTTGATCAATGAGCAGTTCTTC. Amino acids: CASSRPSGTSGRLINEQFF.

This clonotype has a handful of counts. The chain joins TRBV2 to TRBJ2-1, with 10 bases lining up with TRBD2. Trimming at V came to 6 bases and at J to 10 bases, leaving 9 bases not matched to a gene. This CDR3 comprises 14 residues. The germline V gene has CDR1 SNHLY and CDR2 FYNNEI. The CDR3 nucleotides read TGTGCCAGCAGCTCCCTTTTTAGCGGGGGGGAGCAGTTCTTC. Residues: CASSSLFSGGEQFF.

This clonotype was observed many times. The CDR3 coding sequence is TGTGCCACCAGTGATTGGCAGGGTAGAGAGCAGTACTTC. Its protein is CATSDWQGREQYF. This rearrangement joins TRBV24-1 to TRBJ2-7, with D tentatively TRBD1 (5 bases). The V and J ends lost 2 bases and 7 bases respectively, with 11 bases between them. The V gene's germline CDR1 is KGHDR and CDR2 SFDVKD. The CDR3 extends over 13 amino acids.

Written as DNA, the CDR3 is TGCGCCAGCAGCCCCAGCCGAGCGGGAGAGGGGGAGACCCAGTACTTC. Its protein product is CASSPSRAGEGETQYF. The J gene is TRBJ2-5, the V gene TRBV4-3; 8 bases are a match to TRBD2. The CDR3 runs to 16 residues. V shed 4 bases, J shed 5 bases, and the junction held 12 bases outside the gene matches. CDR1 and CDR2 from the germline V gene are LGHNA and YSLEER.

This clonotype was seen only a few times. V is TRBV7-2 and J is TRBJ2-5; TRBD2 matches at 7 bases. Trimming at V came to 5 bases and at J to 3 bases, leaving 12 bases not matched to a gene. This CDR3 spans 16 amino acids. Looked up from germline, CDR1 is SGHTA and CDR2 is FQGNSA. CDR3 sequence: CASSPPSKRGKETQYF. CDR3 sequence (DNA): TGTGCCAGCAGCCCCCCGTCCAAGCGGGGCAAAGAGACCCAGTACTTC. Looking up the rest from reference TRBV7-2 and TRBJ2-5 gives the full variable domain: GAGVSQSPSNKVTEKGKDVELRCDPISGHTALYWYRQSLGQGLEFLIYFQGNSAPDKSGLPSDRFSAERTGGSVSTLTIQRTQQEDSAVYLCASSPPSKRGKETQYFGPGTRLLVL.

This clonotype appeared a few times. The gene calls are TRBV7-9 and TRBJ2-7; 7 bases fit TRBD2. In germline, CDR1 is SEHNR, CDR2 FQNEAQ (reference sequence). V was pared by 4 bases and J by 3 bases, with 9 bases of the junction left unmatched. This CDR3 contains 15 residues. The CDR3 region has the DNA TGTGCCAGCAGCTCCGGGCGGGAGAGAAACTACGAGCAGTACTTC. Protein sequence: CASSSGRERNYEQYF.

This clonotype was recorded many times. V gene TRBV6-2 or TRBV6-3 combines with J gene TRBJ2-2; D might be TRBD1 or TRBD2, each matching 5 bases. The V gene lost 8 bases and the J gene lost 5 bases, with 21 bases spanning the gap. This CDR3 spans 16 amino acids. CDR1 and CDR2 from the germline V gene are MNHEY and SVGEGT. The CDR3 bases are TGTGCCAGCGCCCGGAGGACAAGCAGTGAAACCGGGGAGCTGTTTTTT. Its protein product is CASARRTSSETGELFF.

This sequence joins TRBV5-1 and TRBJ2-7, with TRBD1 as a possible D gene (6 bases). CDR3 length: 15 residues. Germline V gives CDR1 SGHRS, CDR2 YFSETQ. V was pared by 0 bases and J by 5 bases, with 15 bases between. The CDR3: CASSLDFGTMNEQYF. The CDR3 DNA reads TGCGCCAGCAGCTTGGATTTTGGGACAATGAACGAGCAGTACTTC.